This passage covers 13 T cell receptor beta chains from one sample sequenced in a study of blood T cell repertoires in COVID-19. The repertoire was sequenced with immunoSEQ multiplex PCR; TCRdb's copy has only in-frame clones and lacks some. The repertoire holds 300,000 or so clones, with about 91% as singletons. Material: peripheral blood. The receptors were gathered from a woman in her twenties or thirties who had recovered from COVID-19.

This clone was seen more than once but under ten times. This chain joins TRBV7-9 and TRBJ1-4; D gene unclear. CDR3 length: 13 amino acids. Germline-derived CDR1 and CDR2 are SEHNR and FQNEAQ (reference sequence). Trimming left V 1 base short and J 6 bases short, with 6 bases between. The CDR3 is CASSLDSYEKLFF. CDR3 sequence (DNA): TGTGCCAGCAGCTTAGACAGTTATGAAAAACTGTTTTTT.

V and J are TRBV5-5 and TRBJ2-1, with 12 bases fitting TRBD2. Germline V gene data show CDR1 as SGHKS and CDR2 as YYEKEE (reference sequence). V shed 4 bases and J 9 bases; nucleotides not matched to a gene: 8. The CDR3 runs 15 residues. Written as DNA, the CDR3 is TGTGCCAGCAGCCTTAGGACTAGCGGGGTTGGTGAGCAGTTCTTC. Protein sequence: CASSLRTSGVGEQFF. The entire variable domain, with the rest obtained from reference TRBV5-5 and TRBJ2-1, is as follows: DAGVTQSPTHLIKTRGQQVTLRCSPISGHKSVSWYQQVLGQGPQFIFQYYEKEERGRGNFPDRFSARQFPNYSSELNVNALLLGDSALYLCASSLRTSGVGEQFFGPGTRLTVL.

This chain connects TRBV29-1 to TRBJ2-1; D perhaps matches TRBD1 (5 bases). Germline CDR1 is SQVTM and CDR2 is ANQGSEA. Trimming took off 8 bases at V and 7 bases at J, with 18 bases between the two ends. This CDR3 comprises 13 residues. The CDR3 protein is CSSDGRQLNEQFF. DNA of the CDR3: TGCAGCTCAGATGGAAGACAGTTAAATGAGCAGTTCTTC.

This clone was seen a few times. V is TRBV10-3 and J is TRBJ2-5, with TRBD2 matching 8 bases. CDR3 size: 13 residues. Germline lookup yields CDR1 ENHRY and CDR2 SYGVKD. The trim removed 11 bases at V and 1 base at J, leaving 6 bases unmatched. The CDR3 protein is CASGGGFQETQYF. The CDR3 bases are TGTGCCTCCGGGGGGGGGTTCCAAGAGACCCAGTACTTC.

The chain uses TRBV5-1 and TRBJ2-3; TRBD2 matches 12 bases. Germline V lookup: CDR1 SGHRS, CDR2 YFSETQ. The CDR3 spans 16 residues. J was trimmed by 2 bases and V by 4 bases; bases with no gene match: 5. The DNA for the CDR3 is TGCGCCAGCAGCCCTCGGACTAGCGGGGACACAGATACGCAGTATTTT. It encodes CASSPRTSGDTDTQYF. The variable domain in full, completed from reference TRBV5-1 and TRBJ2-3, reads KAGVTQTPRYLIKTRGQQVTLSCSPISGHRSVSWYQQTPGQGLQFLFEYFSETQRNKGNFPGRFSGRQFSNSRSEMNVSTLELGDSALYLCASSPRTSGDTDTQYFGPGTRLTVL.

The chain links TRBV19 to TRBJ1-2; 8 nucleotides match TRBD1. CDR3 size: 14 residues. The germline gives CDR1 LNHDA, CDR2 SQIVND (reference sequence). V was pared by 6 bases and J by 0 bases, with 3 bases of the junction left unmatched. CDR3 nucleotides: TGTGCCAGTAGAGGACAGGGCACTAACTATGGCTACACCTTC. Translation gives CASRGQGTNYGYTF. The full variable domain, with the rest looked up from reference TRBV19 and TRBJ1-2, is DGGITQSPKYLFRKEGQNVTLSCEQNLNHDAMYWYRQDPGQGLRLIYYSQIVNDFQKGDIAEGYSVSREKKESFPLTVTSAQKNPTAFYLCASRGQGTNYGYTFGSGTRLTVV.

This clone came up a few times. CDR3 amino acids: CASSERDSGGYEQFF. CDR3 bases: TGTGCCAGCAGTGAACGGGATAGCGGGGGTTATGAGCAGTTCTTC. This sequence joins TRBV6-1 and TRBJ2-1; 9 nucleotides line up with TRBD2. CDR1 and CDR2 from the germline V gene are MNHNS and SASEGT. The J segment lost 8 bases and the V segment lost 2 bases, leaving 7 bases of the junction unmatched. This CDR3 region has 15 residues.

This clone was picked up one time. The chain uses TRBV4-3 and TRBJ2-3; TRBD2 agrees at 9 bases. Germline CDR1 is LGHNA and CDR2 is YSLEER. The V and J ends lost 8 bases and 1 base, in that order; junction bases with no gene match: 16. The CDR3 spans 18 residues. CDR3 sequence: CASRTEAGGPRGTDTQYF. As DNA, the CDR3 is TGCGCCAGCCGAACCGAAGCGGGGGGCCCCAGGGGCACAGATACGCAGTATTTT.

The V call is TRBV6-5, the J call TRBJ1-4, with 7 bases aligning to TRBD1. The CDR3 contains 15 residues. V lost 5 bases to trimming and J lost 4 bases; unmatched junction nucleotides: 7. The germline CDR1 and CDR2 sequences are MNHEY and SVGAGI. This chain's CDR3 is CASSPGTVGNEKLFF. CDR3 bases: TGTGCCAGCAGTCCAGGGACAGTTGGTAATGAAAAACTGTTTTTT.

The gene calls are TRBV19 and TRBJ1-6; 10 nucleotides line up with TRBD1. The V and J ends lost 4 bases and 5 bases, in that order; junction bases with no gene match: 5. The CDR3 contains 16 residues. The germline V gene encodes CDR1 LNHDA and CDR2 SQIVND (reference sequence). The CDR3 region has the DNA TGTGCCAGTAGTAGATCCGGGACAGGGGATAATTCACCCCTCCACTTT. This sequence encodes CASSRSGTGDNSPLHF.

The V call is TRBV7-2, the J call TRBJ2-4, with a tentative D call TRBD2 (7 bases). The germline V and J ends were trimmed by 5 bases and 0 bases, with 11 bases remaining between them. The CDR3 is 15 amino acids. The germline V gene has CDR1 SGHTA and CDR2 FQGNSA. In DNA, the CDR3 is TGTGCCAGCAGCGTGGGGGGGCTAGCCAAAAACATTCAGTACTTC. This sequence encodes CASSVGGLAKNIQYF.

J is TRBJ1-2 and V is TRBV7-2; TRBD1 agrees at 9 bases. The CDR3 covers 14 residues. Unmatched junction bases numbered 3, after V lost 5 bases and J lost 2 bases. Germline V gives CDR1 SGHTA, CDR2 FQGNSA. The CDR3, as DNA: TGTGCCAGCAGCACGGACAGGGGAAACTATGGCTACACCTTC. It encodes CASSTDRGNYGYTF.

This chain connects TRBV18 to TRBJ2-7; D gene uncertain. This CDR3 is 14 amino acids long. V was clipped by 3 bases and J by 2 bases, with 11 bases between them. CDR1 and CDR2 from the germline V gene are KGHSH and LQKENI. The CDR3 nucleotides read TGTGCCAGCTCACCGATGGCGGTCGCCTACGAGCAGTACTTC. It encodes CASSPMAVAYEQYF.